The entry below describes one TCR beta chain. Its antigen is as yet unknown. Germline values: CDR1 MDHEN, CDR2 SYDVKM. V gave up 3 bases and J gave up 1 base, with 14 bases separating them. This CDR3 spans 16 amino acids. This entry comes from a study of shared clonotypes between healthy human individuals. General study findings and limits: An expected dependence of interdonor clonotype sharing on sequencing depth was noted. Donors were few, which limited the genetic and exposure-history diversity represented.

Assay execution proceeded at the deep level. Sequenced by immunoSEQ multiplex PCR; TCRdb stores in-frame clones only, minus some. The sample shows about 1.1 million clones, around 77% of them seen only once. From CD4+ cells came CD45RA+ naive and CD45RA-negative memory subsets. The specimen was memory CD4+ T cells from PBMCs. Sample subset: CD45RA-negative fraction. This rearrangement joins TRBV28 to TRBJ2-3; D is perhaps TRBD1 (6 bases). This TCR was sampled from a young man in good health. Some clones in this sample may be carry-over from other donors' samples. The CDR3 region has the DNA TGTGCCAGCAGTTTTCCAGGGGTCGGTGGCACAGATACGCAGTATTTT. Its protein product is CASSFPGVGGTDTQYF.